The T cell receptor beta chain under discussion was sequenced for a study of CD8 T cells in ankylosing spondylitis. This clonotype was observed a few times. The antigen remains undetermined. Whole-study findings and limits: Matched ankylosing spondylitis synovial fluid reportedly contained a significantly enriched population of disease-linked clones. Earlier authors reported some of these motif variants in reactive arthritis synovial fluid and blood. It appeared that ankylosing spondylitis blood was characterized by a TCR beta motif of about 8 highly homologous variants. Researchers report that disease-linked clones proved CD8+ and relatively rare in peripheral blood.

Using quantitative 5'-RACE with molecular barcodes, the authors made TCR beta libraries. TCRdb processed the 5' RACE reads anew with MiXCR; each CDR3 protein has one entry. The sample lists 450,000 or so distinct CDR3 sequences; 25% to 30% were seen once. CDR1 is DFQATT and CDR2 is SNEGSKA in the germline V gene (reference sequence). This CDR3 has 16 amino acids. V lost 2 bases and J lost 10; bases outside the gene matches: 15. The sequenced material came from blood, either unsorted or a sorted T cell fraction (not recorded which). This clonotype was obtained from a male donor with ankylosing spondylitis. The chain employs TRBV20-1 and TRBJ2-4; 9 bases align to TRBD2. CDR3 coding DNA: TGCAGTGCTAGATCCCCGGTGGCGGGAGGGTCCAAGATTCAGTACTTC. It yields the protein CSARSPVAGGSKIQYF.